This T cell receptor (beta chain) was captured by sequencing in a study of blood T cell repertoires in COVID-19. Study-wide context: Italy, Spain and the United States were the sources of the convalescent and acute COVID-19 samples.

V was shortened by 4 bases and J by 2 bases, with 12 bases between the two germline ends. The CDR3 length is 14 residues. The germline V gene encodes CDR1 MGHRA and CDR2 YSYEKL. Per the study methods: The assay estimated nucleated cells by amplifying reference gene primers. Sequencing was performed with immunoSEQ multiplex PCR; in TCRdb, only in-frame clones are kept and a portion is missing. The DNA was the basis for D and trimming; V, J and clone size are from that table. The sample includes around 63,000 clones, around four fifths seen only once; the top ten take roughly 6%. Sequences were obtained from peripheral blood. This clonotype originated in a woman aged 70-85 years with acute or convalescent COVID-19. J is TRBJ2-7 and V is TRBV4-1; TRBD1 is a possible D gene (6 bases). The CDR3 reads CASSRTTGAYEQYF. The CDR3 region has the DNA TGCGCCAGCAGCCGAACGACAGGAGCCTACGAGCAGTACTTC.